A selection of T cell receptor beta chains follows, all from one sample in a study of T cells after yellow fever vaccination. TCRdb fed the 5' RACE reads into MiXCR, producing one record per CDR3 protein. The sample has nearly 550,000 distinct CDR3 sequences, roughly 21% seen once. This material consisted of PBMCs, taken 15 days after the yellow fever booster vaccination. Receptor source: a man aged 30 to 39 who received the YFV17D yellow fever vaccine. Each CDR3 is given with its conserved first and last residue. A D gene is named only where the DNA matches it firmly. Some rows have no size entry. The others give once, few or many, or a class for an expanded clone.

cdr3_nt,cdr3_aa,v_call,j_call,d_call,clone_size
TGCGCCAGCAGACTTGGTGGGCGCGCAACTAATGAAAAACTGTTTTTT,CASRLGGRATNEKLFF,TRBV5-1,TRBJ1-4,-,few
TGTGCCACCAGCAGAGATCAAGGACAGTTCTATGGCTACACCTTC,CATSRDQGQFYGYTF,TRBV15,TRBJ1-2,-,few
TGTGCCAGCAGCCCTTTAACCCGGGACAGGGTCTACAATGAGCAGTTCTTC,CASSPLTRDRVYNEQFF,TRBV14,TRBJ2-1,TRBD1,-
TGTGCCAGCAGTGCTACAGGGATCGCCTATGGCTACACCTTC,CASSATGIAYGYTF,TRBV25-1,TRBJ1-2,-,-
TGTGCCAGCAGTCGGACTCGAGGGGGGGAGACCCAGTACTTC,CASSRTRGGETQYF,TRBV2,TRBJ2-5,-,once
TGTGCCAGCAGCAGAGGACAGGACTATGGCTACACCTTC,CASSRGQDYGYTF,TRBV7-2,TRBJ1-2,TRBD1,-
TGCAGTGCTAGACCGGCAGGGCGGCGGGAGCTGTTTTTT,CSARPAGRRELFF,TRBV20-1,TRBJ2-2,-,-
TGTGCCAGCACCAATTACAATGAGCAGTTCTTC,CASTNYNEQFF,TRBV6-2/TRBV6-3,TRBJ2-1,-,many
TGTGCCAGCAGCTTGGGGGAGGAATCGTACGAGCAGTACTTC,CASSLGEESYEQYF,TRBV5-6,TRBJ2-7,-,few
TGCGCCAGCAGCCACCGACTAGCGGGAGGCGAGCAGTACTTC,CASSHRLAGGEQYF,TRBV4-3,TRBJ2-7,TRBD2,few
TGTGCCACCAGTGATTTGCTCCGCCTTGGAGGGCCTCGTGGGGGTGAGCAGTTCTTC,CATSDLLRLGGPRGGEQFF,TRBV24-1,TRBJ2-1,-,few
TGCAGTGGGTTCGCGAACACCGGGAAGCTGTTTTTT,CSGFANTGKLFF,TRBV20-1,TRBJ2-2,-,-
TGTGCCAGCAGCACGGGACTAGCGGGGACAGATACGCAGTATTTT,CASSTGLAGTDTQYF,TRBV7-2,TRBJ2-3,TRBD2,few
TGCAGTGCTAGCTGGAACACTGAAGCTTTCTTT,CSASWNTEAFF,TRBV20-1,TRBJ1-1,-,-
TGTGCCATCAGTGGCACAGCCTACGAGCAGTACTTC,CAISGTAYEQYF,TRBV10-3,TRBJ2-7,-,-
TGTGCCAGCACTATAGAGTCAGGGGGGGCCGGGGAGCTGTTTTTT,CASTIESGGAGELFF,TRBV7-2,TRBJ2-2,-,few